This T cell receptor beta chain appears in the sequencing data of a study of early T cells in non-severe SARS-CoV-2 infection. The TCR library protocol attached unique molecular identifiers to the individual cDNA molecules. TCRdb re-derived calls from the 5' RACE reads in MiXCR, one entry per CDR3 protein. The sample lists tens of thousands of distinct CDR3 sequences, approximately 6.1% occurring once. This clonotype was seen a handful of times. The CDR3 spans 16 residues. The J segment lost 5 bases and the V segment lost 2 bases, leaving 11 bases of the junction unmatched. Germline-derived CDR1 and CDR2 are MNHNY and SVGAGI (reference sequence).

The gene calls are TRBV6-6 and TRBJ1-1; 7 nucleotides align to TRBD1. This TCR came from an adult who was a healthcare worker with PCR-confirmed SARS-CoV-2 infection or an uninfected control (not recorded which). Input material: whole blood. Here the CDR3 DNA reads TGTGCCAGCAGTTACCGGCCCGGGAGGGGGCGGACTGAAGCTTTCTTT. Amino acid sequence: CASSYRPGRGRTEAFF.